This T cell receptor (beta chain) was captured by sequencing in a study of beta chain features in type 1 diabetes. The isolated RNA, all of it, was reverse transcribed, so expressed TCRB transcripts were what got sequenced. Data came from immunoSEQ multiplex PCR; TCRdb stores just in-frame clones and leaves some out. The data contain fewer than 250,000 clones, about 70% of them singletons. Concerning this clone itself: Its antigen remains unknown.

General observations from the study: Sequencing from cDNA could over-represent high-TCR-expressing cells.

The CDR3 covers 15 residues. V lost 0 bases and J 2 bases, leaving 10 bases between the germline ends. Per the germline V gene, CDR1 is ENHRY and CDR2 is SYGVKD. Material: naive CD4+ T cells from blood. This chain connects TRBV10-3 to TRBJ1-1; a possible D gene is TRBD1 (6 bases). The clonotype was recovered from a man aged 30 to 39 in good health. Here the CDR3 DNA reads TGTGCCATCAGTGAGTCCGCACAGGGAAACACTGAAGCTTTCTTT. This codes for CAISESAQGNTEAFF.